This record covers a single TCR beta chain. This clonotype was detected a few times. Its antigen is currently not known. Base qualities are missing; no much larger clone stands one base away. Donors were 39 systemically healthy Caucasian individuals from Russia aged 6 to 90 years. Each donor gave about 9.2 milliliters of peripheral blood, drawn into EDTA-treated Vacutainer tubes. Ficoll-Paque density-gradient centrifugation was used to isolate PBMCs, with at least 7 million per sample. Trizol reagent was used to extract total RNA from the PBMCs, yielding at least 6 micrograms per sample. Naive CD45RAhigh/CD27high T cell percentages were measured by flow cytometry on a PBMC aliquot from every donor. The protocol used for the library was 5' RACE. TCRdb names Illumina HiSeq 2500 as the instrument used. A second PCR of about 6 to 12 cycles was run with a J-beta primer mix and a sample-barcoded 5' primer. A template-switch 5' adaptor carrying 12 random nucleotides introduced a unique molecular identifier onto each TCR beta cDNA molecule. At least 2.5 million CDR3-containing paired-end reads were obtained from each sample. First-strand cDNA synthesis was performed from all RNA using the Mint cDNA synthesis kit, with priming by a TRBC-specific oligonucleotide. After uracil-DNA glycosylase treatment, a first 18-cycle PCR used universal primers M1SS and BC2_uni_R on all cDNA. The study's processing was this. Each sample was normalized by randomly selecting 1 million high-quality reads, each carrying a distinct molecular identifier. Instead of being binned into consensus sequences, reads that shared molecular identifiers were thrown out. MiTCR, set to a Q25 quality threshold and the strictest error-elimination algorithm, was used for CDR3 identification, clonotype clustering and error correction. Lower-bound total TCR beta diversity was estimated with a nonparametric unseen species model using Euler transformation. TCRdb itself trimmed the public reads at Q25 with fastp, ran MiXCR and retained productive beta chains. Rows with a matching CDR3 protein are joined into one entry that keeps the most common DNA and genes. None of the V and J calls come from the authors' own analysis; TCRdb made them. This sample lists some 1.5 million distinct CDR3 sequences; roughly 27% were detected once. More than 6% of the sample goes to the ten largest clones.

From the cysteine through the phenylalanine, the CDR3 covers 15 amino acids. Just CDR3 DNA is preserved here, 45 bases in frame from base 1. CDR1 and CDR2 are read off the germline V gene as SGDLS and YYNGEE. At the junction V is shortened by 3 bases and J by 6 bases; bases outside the gene matches: 7. This specimen comes from a study of blood T cells in healthy people across ages (dated by TCRdb to the mid-2010s). Describing the broader study: In model experiments, template switching captured roughly one uniquely barcoded TCR beta cDNA molecule for every two T cells. Donors of different ages were randomly distributed across sequencing lanes to avoid experimental bias. To track age-related changes in TCR beta repertoire diversity, the study relied on deep sequencing normalized with unique cDNA molecular identifiers. Two additional independent replicas of 1 million unique cDNA reads from the same blood draw were analyzed for two donors (one aged 18 to 30 and one aged 80 or older). The donors were divided into four age groups: young (average around 17 years), middle-aged (approximately 42), aged (about 62) and long-lived (around 87). What the work shows at the level of the full study, not this receptor alone: Total diversity estimates from one million sequenced T cells were considered lower bounds and underestimates. As age increased, observed TCR beta diversity per million T cells dropped in a roughly linear way, and a significant reduction was already evident by age 40. Observed TCR beta diversity correlated strongly with the percentage of naive T cells measured by flow cytometry. Bulk unsorted PBMC profiling prevented conclusive comparison of naive and antigen-experienced compartments. Donor CMV infection status was unknown, potentially confounding age-related changes in expanded clonotypes. The long-lived group showed more naive CD4+ T cells, fewer expanded clones and increased TCR diversity than the aged group, suggesting age selection.

Sequencing was done on a sample of blood. The sequence links TRBV9 to TRBJ2-3; TRBD2 lines up with 10 middle nucleotides. The TCR sequence derives from a woman in her 30s in good health. The CDR3 protein: CASSGQRGGRDTQYF. At the DNA level, the sequence is TGTGCCAGCAGCGGACAGCGGGGGGGTCGCGATACGCAGTATTTT.